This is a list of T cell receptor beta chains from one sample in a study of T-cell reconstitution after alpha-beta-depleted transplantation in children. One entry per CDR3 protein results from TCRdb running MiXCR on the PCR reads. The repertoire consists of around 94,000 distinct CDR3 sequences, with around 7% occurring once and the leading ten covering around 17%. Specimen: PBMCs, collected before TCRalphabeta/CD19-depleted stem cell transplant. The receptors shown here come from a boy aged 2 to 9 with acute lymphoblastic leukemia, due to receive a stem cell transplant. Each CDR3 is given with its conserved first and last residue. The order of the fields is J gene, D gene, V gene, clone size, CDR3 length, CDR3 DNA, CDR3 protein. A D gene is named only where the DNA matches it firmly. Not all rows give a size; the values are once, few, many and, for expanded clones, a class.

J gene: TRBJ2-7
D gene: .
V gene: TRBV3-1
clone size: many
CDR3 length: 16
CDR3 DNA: TGTGCCAGCAGCCTCTCTTTCGGAGCTTTCTCCTACGAGCAGTACTTC
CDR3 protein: CASSLSFGAFSYEQYF

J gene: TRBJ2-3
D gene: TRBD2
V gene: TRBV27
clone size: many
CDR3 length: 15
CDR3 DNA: TGTGCCAGCAGTTTTACCAGCGGGGGGGGAGATACGCAGTATTTT
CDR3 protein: CASSFTSGGGDTQYF

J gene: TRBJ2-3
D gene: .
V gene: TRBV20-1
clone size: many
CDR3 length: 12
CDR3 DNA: TGCAGTGCTCACCGACTAGGCCCTTCGCAGTATTTT
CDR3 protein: CSAHRLGPSQYF

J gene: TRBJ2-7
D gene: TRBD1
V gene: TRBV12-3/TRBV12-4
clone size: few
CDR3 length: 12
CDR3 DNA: TGTGCCAGCAGTTGGGACAGGTACGAGCAGTACTTC
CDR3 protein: CASSWDRYEQYF

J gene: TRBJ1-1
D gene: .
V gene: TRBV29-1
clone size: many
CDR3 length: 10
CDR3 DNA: TGCAGCATCCAAGTCACTGAAGCTTTCTTT
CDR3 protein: CSIQVTEAFF

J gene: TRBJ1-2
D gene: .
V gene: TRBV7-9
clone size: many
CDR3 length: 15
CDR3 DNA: TGTGCCAGCAGCTTAGGGCAGAACATCTTCTATGGCTACACCTTC
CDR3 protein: CASSLGQNIFYGYTF

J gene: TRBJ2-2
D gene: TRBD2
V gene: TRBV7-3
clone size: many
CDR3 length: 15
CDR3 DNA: TGTGCCAGCAGCTTACTAGCGGGGGGGCCCGGGGAGCTGTTTTTT
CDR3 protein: CASSLLAGGPGELFF

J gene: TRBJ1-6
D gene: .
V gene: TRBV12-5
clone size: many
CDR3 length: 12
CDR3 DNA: TGTGCTAGTGGTTTGGCGAAATCACCCCTCCACTTT
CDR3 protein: CASGLAKSPLHF

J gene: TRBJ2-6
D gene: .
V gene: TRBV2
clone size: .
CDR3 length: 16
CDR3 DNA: TGTGCCAGCAGTGCAAGGGGTACCTCTGGGGCCAACGTCCTGACTTTC
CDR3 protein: CASSARGTSGANVLTF

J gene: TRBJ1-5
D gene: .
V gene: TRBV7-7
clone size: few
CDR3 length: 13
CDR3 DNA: TGTGCCAGCAGCCCCGGACAGAATCAGCCCCAGCATTTT
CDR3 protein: CASSPGQNQPQHF

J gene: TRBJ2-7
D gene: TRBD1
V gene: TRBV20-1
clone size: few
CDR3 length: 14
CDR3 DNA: TGCAGTGCGAGCGCCGGGACAGGGAGGTACGAGCAGTACTTC
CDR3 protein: CSASAGTGRYEQYF

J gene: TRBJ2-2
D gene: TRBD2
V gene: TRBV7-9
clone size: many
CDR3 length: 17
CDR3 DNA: TGTGCCAGCAGGCCTCGGCTAGCGGGGGCGAACACCGGGGAGCTGTTTTTT
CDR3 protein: CASRPRLAGANTGELFF

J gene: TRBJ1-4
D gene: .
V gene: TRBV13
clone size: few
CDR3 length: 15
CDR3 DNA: TGTGCCAGCAGCCCAAGGTTTGGTCTTCATGAAAAACTGTTTTTT
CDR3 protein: CASSPRFGLHEKLFF

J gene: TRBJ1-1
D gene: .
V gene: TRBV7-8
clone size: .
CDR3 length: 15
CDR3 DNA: TGTGCCAGCAGCTACTTAGGGGCGTTGAACACTGAAGCTTTCTTT
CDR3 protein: CASSYLGALNTEAFF

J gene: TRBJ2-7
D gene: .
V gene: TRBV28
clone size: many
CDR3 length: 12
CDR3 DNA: TGTGCCAGCGCGGTAAGCTCCTACGAGCAGTACTTC
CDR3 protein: CASAVSSYEQYF

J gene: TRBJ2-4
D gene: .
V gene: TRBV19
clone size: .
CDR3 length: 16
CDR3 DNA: TGTGCCAGTAGTGTGGGGCCCGGCAAAGCCAAAAACATTCAGTACTTC
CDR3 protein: CASSVGPGKAKNIQYF

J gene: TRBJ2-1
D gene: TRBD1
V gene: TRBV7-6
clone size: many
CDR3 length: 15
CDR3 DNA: TGTGCCAGCAGCTCATGGGACAGGGGCTACAATGAGCAGTTCTTC
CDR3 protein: CASSSWDRGYNEQFF

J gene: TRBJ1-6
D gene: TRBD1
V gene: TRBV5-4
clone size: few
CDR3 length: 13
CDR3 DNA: TGTGCCAGCAGCGGCGACAGGGGGGCCCCCCTCCACTTT
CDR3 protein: CASSGDRGAPLHF

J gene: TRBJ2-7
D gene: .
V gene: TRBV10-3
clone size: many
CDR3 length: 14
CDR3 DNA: TGTGCCATCAGTGAGTCGACGACAAACTACGAGCAGTACTTC
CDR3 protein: CAISESTTNYEQYF

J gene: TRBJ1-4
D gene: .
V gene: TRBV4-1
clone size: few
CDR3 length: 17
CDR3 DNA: TGCGCCAGCAGCCAAGCGGACGGCCTCGGTGGTAATGAAAAACTGTTTTTT
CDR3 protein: CASSQADGLGGNEKLFF

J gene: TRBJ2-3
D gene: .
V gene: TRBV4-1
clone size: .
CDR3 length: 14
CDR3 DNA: TGCGCCAGCAGCCAAGATAGAAGCCCAGATACGCAGTATTTT
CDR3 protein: CASSQDRSPDTQYF

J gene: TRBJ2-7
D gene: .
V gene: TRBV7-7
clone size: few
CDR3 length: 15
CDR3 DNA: TGTGCCAGCAGCCAAGGGGACGGTAGCTCCTACGAGCAGTACTTC
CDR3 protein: CASSQGDGSSYEQYF

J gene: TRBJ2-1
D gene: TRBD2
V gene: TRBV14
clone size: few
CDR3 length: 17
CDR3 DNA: TGTGCCAGCAGCCGGGAGGGCGGGGGGCTTTCCTACAATGAGCAGTTCTTC
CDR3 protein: CASSREGGGLSYNEQFF

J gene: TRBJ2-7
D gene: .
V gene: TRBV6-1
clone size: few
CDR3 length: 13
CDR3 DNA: TGTGCCAGCAGTGCGCGGGGGCCCGACGAGCAGTACTTC
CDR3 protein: CASSARGPDEQYF

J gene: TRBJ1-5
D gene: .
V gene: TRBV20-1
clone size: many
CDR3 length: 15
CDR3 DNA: TGCAGTGCTAAGAGGACAGACAATAGCAATCAGCCCCAGCATTTT
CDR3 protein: CSAKRTDNSNQPQHF

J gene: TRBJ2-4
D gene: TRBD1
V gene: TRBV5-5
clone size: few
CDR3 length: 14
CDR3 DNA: TGTGCCAGCAGCACGGACAGGGCTACGAACATTCAGTACTTC
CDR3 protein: CASSTDRATNIQYF

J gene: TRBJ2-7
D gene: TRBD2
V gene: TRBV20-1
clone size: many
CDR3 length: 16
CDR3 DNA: TGCAGTGCTAGAAAACTTACTAGCGGGGATACCTACGAGCAGTACTTC
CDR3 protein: CSARKLTSGDTYEQYF

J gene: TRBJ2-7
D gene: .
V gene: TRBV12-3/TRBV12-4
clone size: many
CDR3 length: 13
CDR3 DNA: TGTGCCAGCAGTTTTCGGGACGGTTACGAGCAGTACTTC
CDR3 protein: CASSFRDGYEQYF

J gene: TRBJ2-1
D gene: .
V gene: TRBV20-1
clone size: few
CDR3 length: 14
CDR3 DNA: TGCAGTGCTAGACCCCGGGGGAGCTACAATGAGCAGTTCTTC
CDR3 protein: CSARPRGSYNEQFF

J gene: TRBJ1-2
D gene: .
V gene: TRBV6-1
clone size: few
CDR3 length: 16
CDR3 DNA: TGTGCCAGCAGTCGACTGCGGAGGGAGGACTCCTATGGCTACACCTTC
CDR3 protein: CASSRLRREDSYGYTF

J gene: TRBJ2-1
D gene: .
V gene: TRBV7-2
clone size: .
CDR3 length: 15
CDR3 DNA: TGTGCCAGCAGCTTAGTAAGTACGTTAGGCAATGAGCAGTTCTTC
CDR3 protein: CASSLVSTLGNEQFF

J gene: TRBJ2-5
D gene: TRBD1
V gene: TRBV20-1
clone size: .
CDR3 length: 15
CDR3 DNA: TGCAGTGCTACTACACCGGGACAGGGTGGGGAGACCCAGTACTTC
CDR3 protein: CSATTPGQGGETQYF

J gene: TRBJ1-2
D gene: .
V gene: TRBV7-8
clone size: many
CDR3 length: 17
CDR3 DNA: TGTGCCAGCAGCCCCTTCCCGGTGACGGCCCCACTTTATGGCTACACCTTC
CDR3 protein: CASSPFPVTAPLYGYTF

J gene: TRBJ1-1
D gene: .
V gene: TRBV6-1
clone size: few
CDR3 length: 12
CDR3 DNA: TGTGCCAGCGAATCATGGAACACTGAAGCTTTCTTT
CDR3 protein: CASESWNTEAFF

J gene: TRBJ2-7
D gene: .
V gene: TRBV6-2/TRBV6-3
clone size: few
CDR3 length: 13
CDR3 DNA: TGTGCCAGCACAAGGGCCGGGACCTACGAGCAGTACTTC
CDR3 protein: CASTRAGTYEQYF

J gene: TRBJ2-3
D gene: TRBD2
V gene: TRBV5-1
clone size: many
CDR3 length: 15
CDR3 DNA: TGCGCCAGTACTCTAGCGGGGGTTACAACAGATACGCAGTATTTT
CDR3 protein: CASTLAGVTTDTQYF

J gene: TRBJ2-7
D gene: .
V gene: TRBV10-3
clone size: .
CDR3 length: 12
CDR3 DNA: TGTGCCATCAGGGGGGACGGGTACGAGCAGTACTTC
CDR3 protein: CAIRGDGYEQYF

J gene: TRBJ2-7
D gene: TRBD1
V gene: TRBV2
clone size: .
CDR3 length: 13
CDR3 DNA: TGTGCCAGCTTAGGACAGGCTGGGATCGAGCAGTACTTC
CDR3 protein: CASLGQAGIEQYF

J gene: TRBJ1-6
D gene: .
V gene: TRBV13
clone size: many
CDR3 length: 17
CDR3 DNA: TGTGCCAGCAGCTCACAGGGCATAAGCTCCTATAATTCACCCCTCCACTTT
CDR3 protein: CASSSQGISSYNSPLHF

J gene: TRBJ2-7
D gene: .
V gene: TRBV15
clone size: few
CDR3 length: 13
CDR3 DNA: TGTGCCACCAGCAGAGACAGGGCCCACGAGCAGTACTTC
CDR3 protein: CATSRDRAHEQYF

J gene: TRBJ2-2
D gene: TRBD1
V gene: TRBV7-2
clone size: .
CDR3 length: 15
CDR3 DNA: TGTGCCAGCAGGCCTACCGGGACAGGGACCGGGGAGCTGTTTTTT
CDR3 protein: CASRPTGTGTGELFF

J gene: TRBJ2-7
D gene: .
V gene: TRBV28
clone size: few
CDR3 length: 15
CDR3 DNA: TGTGCCAGCAGTCCTCGCCTGCGGGGCTTCTACGAGCAGTACTTC
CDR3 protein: CASSPRLRGFYEQYF

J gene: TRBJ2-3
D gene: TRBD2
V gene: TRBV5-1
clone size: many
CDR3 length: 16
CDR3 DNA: TGCGCCAGCAGCTTGGCCAGCGGGGTGGTCACAGATACGCAGTATTTT
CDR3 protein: CASSLASGVVTDTQYF